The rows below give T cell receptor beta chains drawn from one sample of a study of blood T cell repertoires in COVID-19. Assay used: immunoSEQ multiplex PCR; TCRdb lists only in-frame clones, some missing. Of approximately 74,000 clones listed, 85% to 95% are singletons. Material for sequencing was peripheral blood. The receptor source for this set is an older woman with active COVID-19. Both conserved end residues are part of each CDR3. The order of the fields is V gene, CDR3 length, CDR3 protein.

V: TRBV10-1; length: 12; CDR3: CAPLESGNEQYF
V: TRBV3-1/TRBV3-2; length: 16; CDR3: CASSPSGRSNTGELFF
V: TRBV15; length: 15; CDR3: CATSRDPLTNQPQHF
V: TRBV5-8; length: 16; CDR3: CASSFFGRGPGNEQFF
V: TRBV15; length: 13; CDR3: CATSRDILSEQFF
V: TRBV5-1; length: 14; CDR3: CASSLVGGARGYTF
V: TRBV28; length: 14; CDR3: CASSSRAATYEQYF
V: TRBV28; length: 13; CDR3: CASSFTRAHGYTF
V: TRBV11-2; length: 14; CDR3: CASSLVQGTYEQYF
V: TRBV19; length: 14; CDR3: CASSPTLGGDTQYF
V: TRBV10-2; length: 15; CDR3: CASRKGQGSNTEAFF
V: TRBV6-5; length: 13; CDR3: CASRWGQDTEAFF
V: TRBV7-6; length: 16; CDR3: CASSLFGLAGAGELFF
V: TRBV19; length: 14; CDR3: CASSLRTEYYGYTF
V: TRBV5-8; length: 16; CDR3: CASSFENYRPNTEAFF
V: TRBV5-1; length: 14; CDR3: CASSLASGRGEQFF
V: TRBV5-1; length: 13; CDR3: CASSLGLNNEQFF
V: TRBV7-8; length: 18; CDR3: CASSEGGYTGTSLYEQYF
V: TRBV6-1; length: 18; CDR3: CASSEERGTGDFTDTQYF
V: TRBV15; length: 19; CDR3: CATRKGPVGVREGRDTQYF
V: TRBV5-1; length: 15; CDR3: CASSQAGGANQPQHF
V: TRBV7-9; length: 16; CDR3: CASSLGSAGVRYGYTF
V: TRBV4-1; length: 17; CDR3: CASSQDRGKLSTDTQYF
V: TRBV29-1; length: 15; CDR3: CSAVLDRGLQETQYF
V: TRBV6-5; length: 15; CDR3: CASRPPGIGNYGYTF
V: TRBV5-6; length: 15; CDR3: CASSSPGQGTYEQYF
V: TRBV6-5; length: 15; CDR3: CASSTHSDPGQPQHF
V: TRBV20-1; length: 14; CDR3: CSASEREVVNEQFF
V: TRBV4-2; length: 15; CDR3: CASSQESAGVETQYF
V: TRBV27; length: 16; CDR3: CASSLSGDRTRQPQHF
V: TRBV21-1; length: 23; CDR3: CARDLQGGVVGSNPPKNTGELFF
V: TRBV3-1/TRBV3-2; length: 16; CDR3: CASSPSGTGIGGELFF
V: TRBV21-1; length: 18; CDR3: CASSTPGLAGGGCYEQYF